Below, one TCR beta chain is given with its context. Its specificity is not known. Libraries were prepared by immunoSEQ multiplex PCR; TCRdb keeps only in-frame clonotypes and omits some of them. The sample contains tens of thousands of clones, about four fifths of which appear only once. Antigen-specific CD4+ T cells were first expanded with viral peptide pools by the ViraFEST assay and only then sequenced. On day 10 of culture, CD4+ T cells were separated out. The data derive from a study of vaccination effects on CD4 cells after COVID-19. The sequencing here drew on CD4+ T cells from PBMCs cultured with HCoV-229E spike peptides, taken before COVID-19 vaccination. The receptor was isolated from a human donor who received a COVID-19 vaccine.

The CDR3 loop reads CASSLMANNPNTGELFF. The CDR3 coding sequence is TGTGCCAGCAGCTTAATGGCGAATAACCCGAACACCGGGGAGCTGTTTTTT. The chain joins TRBV7-3 to TRBJ2-2; D uncertain. Germline V CDR1 and CDR2: SGHTA, FQGTGA. The CDR3 length is 17 residues. Trimming cost V 1 base and J 0 bases, with 12 bases left between them.